The clone carrying this T cell receptor (beta chain) was detected once. V shed 6 bases and J 3 bases; nucleotides not matched to a gene: 11. Germline V CDR1 and CDR2: SGHTA, FQGNSA. The CDR3 runs to 15 residues. This sample is part of a study of shared T cell receptors in the human thymus. Data came from immunoSEQ multiplex PCR; TCRdb stores just in-frame clones and leaves some out. The sample contains hundreds of thousands of clones, more than 75% of which appear only once. A further study also used this sample, focusing on human thymus T cells. Per that paper: Thymic and blood repertoires seemed to favor certain V and J genes. In unrelated individuals, thymic repertoires overlapped highly, according to related research.

This sequence originates from a boy younger than two with a congenital heart defect. The sample comprised thymocytes. The V gene is TRBV7-2, the J gene TRBJ2-7; 7 nucleotides align to TRBD2. The CDR3 here is CASSSDRGSLYEQYF. The CDR3 region has the DNA TGTGCCAGCAGTTCAGACCGCGGGAGCCTCTACGAGCAGTACTTC.